The present T cell receptor beta chain was sequenced within a study of OX40 agonist ivuxolimab in advanced cancers. In the study overall: Six ivuxolimab dose levels, 0.01 to 10 mg/kg, were given intravenously every 2 weeks. Aged roughly 20 to 85 with a mean of 60 years, they were almost 85% male.

The CDR3 sequence is 11 residues long. Germline CDR1 reads SGHRS; CDR2 reads YFSETQ. The V end lost 0 bases, the J end lost 6 bases, and 1 base lay between the germline ends. The protocol was immunoSEQ multiplex PCR, while the TCRdb copy is restricted to in-frame clones and leaves out a portion. The sample records about 31,000 clones, approximately 90% being singletons. This receptor was taken from an adult with an advanced solid tumor such as melanoma, head and neck, liver or kidney cancer. This chain links TRBV5-1 with TRBJ2-1; D call uncertain. The sample here was CD4+ or CD8+ T cells sorted from blood, taken in a trial of the OX40 agonist ivuxolimab. CDR3 protein: CASSLANEQFF. The CDR3 DNA sequence: TGCGCCAGCAGCTTGGCCAATGAGCAGTTCTTC.